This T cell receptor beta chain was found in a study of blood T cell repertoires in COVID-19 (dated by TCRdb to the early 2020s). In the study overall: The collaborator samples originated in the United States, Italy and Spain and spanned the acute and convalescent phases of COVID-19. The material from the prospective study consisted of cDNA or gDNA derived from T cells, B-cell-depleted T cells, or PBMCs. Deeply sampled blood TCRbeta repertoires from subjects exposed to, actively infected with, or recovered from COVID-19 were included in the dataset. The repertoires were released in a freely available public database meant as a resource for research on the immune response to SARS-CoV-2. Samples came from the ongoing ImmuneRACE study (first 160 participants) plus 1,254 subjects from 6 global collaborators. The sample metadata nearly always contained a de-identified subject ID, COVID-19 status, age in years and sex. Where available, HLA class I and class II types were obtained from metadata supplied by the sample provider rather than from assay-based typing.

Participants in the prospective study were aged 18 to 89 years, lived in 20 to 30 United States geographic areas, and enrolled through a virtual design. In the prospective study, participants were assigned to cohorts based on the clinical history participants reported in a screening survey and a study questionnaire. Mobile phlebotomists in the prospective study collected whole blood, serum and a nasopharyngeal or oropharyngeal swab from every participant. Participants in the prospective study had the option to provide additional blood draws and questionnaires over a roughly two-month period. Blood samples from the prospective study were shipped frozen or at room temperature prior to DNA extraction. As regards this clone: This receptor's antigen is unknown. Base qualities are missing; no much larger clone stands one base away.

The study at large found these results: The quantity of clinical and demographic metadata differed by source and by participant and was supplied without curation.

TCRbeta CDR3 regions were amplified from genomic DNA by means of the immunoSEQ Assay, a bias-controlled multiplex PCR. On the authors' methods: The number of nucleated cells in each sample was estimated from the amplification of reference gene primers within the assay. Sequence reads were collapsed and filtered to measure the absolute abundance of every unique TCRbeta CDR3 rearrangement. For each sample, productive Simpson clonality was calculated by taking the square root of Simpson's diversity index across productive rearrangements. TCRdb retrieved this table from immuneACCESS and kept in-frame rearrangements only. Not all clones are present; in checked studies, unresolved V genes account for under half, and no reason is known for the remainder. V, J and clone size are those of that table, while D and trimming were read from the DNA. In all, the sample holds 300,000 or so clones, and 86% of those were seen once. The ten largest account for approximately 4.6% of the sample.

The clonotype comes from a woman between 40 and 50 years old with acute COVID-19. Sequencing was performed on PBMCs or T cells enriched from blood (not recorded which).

The CDR3 in this case is CASSLYFGGEYEQYF. The DNA reads TGTGCCAGCAGTTTATATTTTGGCGGGGAATACGAGCAGTACTTC. The chain joins TRBV28 to TRBJ2-7; TRBD2 is a weak D gene call, 6 bases matching. Trimming removed 1 base from V and 4 bases from J, leaving 14 bases between the germline ends. The germline V gene provides CDR1 MDHEN and CDR2 SYDVKM. The CDR3 holds 15 amino acids from the cysteine to the phenylalanine. Of the read, only the CDR3 DNA is kept; its 45 bases are in frame from base 1.